This TCR beta chain was obtained from a study of shared clonotypes between healthy human individuals. TCRdb's copy holds only in-frame clones and misses some; the assay was immunoSEQ multiplex PCR. In the table there are around 2,000,000 clones, 85% to 95% of which are singletons. With 5 bases clipped from V and 2 bases from J, the junction kept 7 bases outside the gene matches. The V gene's germline CDR1 is SGHTA and CDR2 FQGNSA. This CDR3 spans 18 amino acids. Participating donors were healthy, HIV-negative adults free of recent acute infections or vaccinations. The chain combines TRBV7-2 with TRBJ2-6, with 12 bases that match TRBD2. Sequencing was carried out using naive CD4+ T cells sorted from blood. The subset is: CD45RA+ positively selected. The receptor's source is a man aged 18 to 29 in good health. For the CDR3, the DNA is TGTGCCAGCAGCCCCAGACTAGCGGGAGTCCCTGGGGCCAACGTCCTGACTTTC. Encoded protein: CASSPRLAGVPGANVLTF.